The 10 T cell receptor beta chains reported below all come from one sample, sequenced in a study of cytomegalovirus exposure and HLA in healthy donors. The PCR ran on 60 Vbeta and 13 Jbeta primers. Sequencing used immunoSEQ multiplex PCR; TCRdb keeps in-frame clones, though not all of them. The table includes roughly 170,000 clones, around 80% detected once. The sample taken for sequencing was PBMCs. Receptors were obtained from a female donor in good health and CMV-seronegative.

The chain joins TRBV27 to TRBJ1-2, with 7 bases aligning to TRBD1. Germline CDR1 MNHEY, CDR2 SMNVEV (reference sequence). The V gene end was trimmed by 5 bases and the J gene end by 4 bases; junction bases not matched to a gene: 13. The CDR3 totals 16 residues. CDR3 in amino acids: CASSPSWTGLGYGYTF. CDR3 sequence (DNA): TGTGCCAGCAGTCCCTCTTGGACAGGATTGGGCTATGGCTACACCTTC.

This chain uses TRBV19 with TRBJ2-5, with 10 nucleotides matching TRBD2. The V segment lost 4 bases and the J segment 4 bases; nucleotides outside the gene matches: 9. The CDR3 extends over 16 amino acids. Germline CDR1 reads LNHDA; CDR2 reads SQIVND (reference sequence). In DNA form, the CDR3 reads TGTGCCAGTAGTAGCCCTAGCGGGAGTCAGGTAGAGACCCAGTACTTC. It specifies CASSSPSGSQVETQYF. Complete variable domain (other parts from reference TRBV19 and TRBJ2-5): DGGITQSPKYLFRKEGQNVTLSCEQNLNHDAMYWYRQDPGQGLRLIYYSQIVNDFQKGDIAEGYSVSREKKESFPLTVTSAQKNPTAFYLCASSSPSGSQVETQYFGPGTRLLVL.

The DNA for the CDR3 is TGTGCCAGCAGTTACGCGAGGTCTGGAAACACCATATATTTT. Residues: CASSYARSGNTIYF. The chain is built from TRBV6-5 and TRBJ1-3, with D unclear. Trimming removed 2 bases at V and 1 base at J, with 6 bases between. CDR3 size: 14 residues. Per the germline V gene, CDR1 is MNHEY and CDR2 is SVGAGI.

V usage is TRBV19 and J usage is TRBJ2-7, with TRBD1 matching over 10 bases. The CDR3 extends over 18 amino acids. The germline CDR1 and CDR2 sequences are LNHDA and SQIVND (reference sequence). J lost 5 bases, V lost 5 bases, and 18 bases had no gene match. The CDR3 DNA reads TGTGCCAGTAGTCTCGGACAGGGGGACGCCTCGGCTCGCCACGAGCAGTACTTC. Translating gives CASSLGQGDASARHEQYF.

This clone was detected once. This chain joins TRBV9 and TRBJ1-4; 8 bases match TRBD1. The CDR3 extends over 15 amino acids. Germline V gives CDR1 SGDLS, CDR2 YYNGEE. After removal of 4 bases from V and 12 bases from J, the junction contained 14 bases not matched to a gene. The CDR3 region has the DNA TGTGCCAGCAGCTCTGGACAGGGCGGATTGAAAGAACTGTTTTTT. Translated: CASSSGQGGLKELFF.

This chain uses TRBV5-5 with TRBJ1-1; 7 bases align to TRBD1. The V segment lost 4 bases and the J segment 1 base; nucleotides outside the gene matches: 4. The germline V gene has CDR1 SGHKS and CDR2 YYEKEE (reference sequence). CDR3 length: 14 residues. Here the CDR3 reads CASSLTGTNTEAFF. The CDR3 DNA reads TGTGCCAGCAGCCTGACAGGGACGAACACTGAAGCTTTCTTT.

The chain couples TRBV10-3 to TRBJ2-7, with 11 nucleotides matching TRBD2. Germline V gene data show CDR1 as ENHRY and CDR2 as SYGVKD. Trimming cost V 2 bases and J 2 bases; bases outside gene matches: 11. This CDR3 has 18 residues. The chain's CDR3 is CAISEPGLAGPRTYEQYF. The CDR3 nucleotides read TGTGCCATCAGTGAGCCCGGACTAGCGGGCCCCAGAACCTACGAGCAGTACTTC.

This clone was seen a few times. The sample carries other DNA sequences with the same CDR3. J is TRBJ2-1 and V is TRBV25-1; TRBD2 matches at 7 bases. CDR3 length equals 14 residues. Germline V gene sequence: CDR1 MGHDK, CDR2 SYGVNS. With V trimmed by 6 bases and J by 8 bases, 10 bases remained unmatched. CDR3 amino acids: CASSRSRLADEQFF. In DNA, the CDR3 is TGTGCCAGCAGCCGTTCTAGGCTAGCGGATGAGCAGTTCTTC.

The rearrangement joins TRBV4-1 to TRBJ2-5; a possible D gene is TRBD2 (7 bases). Trimming stripped 3 bases from V and 11 bases from J, with 10 bases between. The CDR3 runs 11 residues. Looked up from germline, CDR1 is MGHRA and CDR2 is YSYEKL. The CDR3 coding sequence is TGCGCCAGCAGCCATGGGGGGGCGCAGTACTTC. Its protein product is CASSHGGAQYF.

The gene calls are TRBV5-5 and TRBJ1-4; 7 bases map to TRBD1. V lost 2 bases to trimming and J lost 4 bases; unmatched junction nucleotides: 2. The CDR3 is made up of 14 amino acids. The germline V gene has CDR1 SGHKS and CDR2 YYEKEE (reference sequence). Here the CDR3 reads CASSFSGGNEKLFF. CDR3 nucleotides: TGTGCCAGCAGCTTTTCAGGGGGTAATGAAAAACTGTTTTTT.